A selection of T cell receptor beta chains follows, all from one sample in a study of T cells in Graves' hyperthyroidism and ophthalmopathy. TCRdb reanalysed the multiplex PCR reads using MiXCR and keeps one entry per CDR3 protein. The sample lists around 350,000 distinct CDR3 sequences, approximately 14% occurring once. Sequencing was performed on blood. These receptors were obtained from a woman in her twenties or thirties with Graves' ophthalmopathy. CDR3s include the opening cysteine and the closing phenylalanine or tryptophan. Each record gives: clone size, D gene, J gene, V gene, CDR3 protein, CDR3 DNA. A D gene is named only where the DNA matches it firmly. Some rows mark clone size as missing; the rest say once, few, many or name a class of expanded clone.

>-|-|TRBJ1-1|TRBV6-5
CASSLSAPGREQAFF
TGTGCCAGCAGTTTATCCGCCCCGGGCAGAGAACAGGCTTTCTTT
>many|-|TRBJ2-7|TRBV28
CASTPGQSHSYEQYF
TGTGCCAGCACCCCCGGACAGTCGCACTCCTACGAGCAGTACTTC
>many|TRBD2|TRBJ2-1|TRBV7-8
CASSLAEPSLIGGTYNEQFF
TGTGCCAGCAGCTTAGCCGAACCCAGCCTGATCGGGGGGACCTACAATGAGCAGTTCTTC
>-|-|TRBJ1-5|TRBV5-1
CASSLGGARGQPQHF
TGCGCCAGCAGCTTGGGTGGGGCGCGGGGTCAGCCCCAGCATTTT
>-|-|TRBJ2-4|TRBV11-3
CASTASGQNIQHF
TGTGCCAGCACCGCCAGCGGTCAAAACATTCAGCACTTC
>few|-|TRBJ1-5|TRBV5-5
CASSSGPRFQPQHF
TGTGCCAGCAGCTCCGGCCCTCGGTTTCAGCCCCAGCATTTT
>many|TRBD1|TRBJ1-2|TRBV2
CASSADRARGYTF
TGTGCCAGCAGTGCCGACAGGGCCCGTGGCTACACCTTC
>-|-|TRBJ2-7|TRBV2
CASSEEISFLEQYF
TGTGCCAGCAGTGAAGAAATTTCCTTTCTTGAGCAGTACTTC
>many|-|TRBJ1-6|TRBV15
CATSAATGGSPLHF
TGTGCCACCAGCGCGGCCACGGGTGGATCACCCCTCCACTTT
>-|TRBD2|TRBJ2-3|TRBV6-1
CATGGISTDTQYF
TGTGCCACGGGGGGGATTTCGACAGATACGCAGTATTTT
>many|-|TRBJ1-4|TRBV12-3/TRBV12-4
CASSQRQTDLATNEKLFF
TGTGCCAGCAGCCAAAGACAGACGGACCTTGCAACTAATGAAAAACTGTTTTTT
>few|TRBD1|TRBJ2-3|TRBV12-3/TRBV12-4
CASSQNRGADTQYF
TGTGCCAGCAGCCAAAACAGGGGGGCAGATACGCAGTATTTT
>many|-|TRBJ2-1|TRBV12-3/TRBV12-4
CATARGGNEQFF
TGTGCCACCGCAAGGGGGGGCAATGAGCAGTTCTTC
>few|-|TRBJ1-6|TRBV2
CASRRQNSPLHF
TGTGCCAGCCGTAGACAGAATTCACCCCTCCACTTT
>many|-|TRBJ2-7|TRBV28
CASSYGRNEQYF
TGTGCCAGCAGTTATGGGAGGAACGAGCAGTACTTC
>-|TRBD2|TRBJ2-5|TRBV11-2
CASSLEVAGEQETQYF
TGTGCCAGCAGCTTAGAAGTAGCGGGGGAACAAGAGACCCAGTACTTC
>few|-|TRBJ2-7|TRBV6-1
CASSITGYEQYF
TGTGCCAGCAGTATAACAGGCTACGAGCAGTACTTC
>few|-|TRBJ2-1|TRBV20-1
CSATHSYSYNEQFF
TGCAGTGCTACACATTCCTACTCCTACAATGAGCAGTTCTTC
>many|TRBD2|TRBJ2-2|TRBV12-3/TRBV12-4
CASISRKRGVTGELFF
TGTGCCAGCATCTCCCGGAAGCGGGGGGTCACCGGGGAGCTGTTTTTT
>many|-|TRBJ2-1|TRBV24-1
CATSDPQVIYNEQFF
TGTGCCACCAGTGATCCACAGGTGATCTACAATGAGCAGTTCTTC
>many|-|TRBJ1-1|TRBV12-3/TRBV12-4
CASSRSREGTEAFF
TGTGCCAGCAGTCGAAGCAGGGAAGGCACTGAAGCTTTCTTT
>many|-|TRBJ2-5|TRBV6-2/TRBV6-3
CASSSTGTQYF
TGTGCCAGCAGTTCTACCGGGACCCAGTACTTC
>-|-|TRBJ1-1|TRBV19
CASRFRVDWTEAFF
TGTGCCAGCCGCTTCAGGGTAGATTGGACTGAAGCTTTCTTT
>few|TRBD1|TRBJ2-3|TRBV19
CATLRTGETDTQYF
TGTGCCACCCTAAGGACAGGGGAAACAGATACGCAGTATTTT
>-|-|TRBJ2-5|TRBV2
CAAGSEQETQYF
TGTGCCGCTGGGAGTGAACAAGAGACCCAGTACTTC
>many|-|TRBJ1-1|TRBV6-1
CASIGRENTEAFF
TGTGCCAGCATCGGCCGGGAGAACACTGAAGCTTTCTTT
>many|TRBD2|TRBJ2-5|TRBV6-1
CASRPAGEETQYF
TGTGCCAGCAGGCCAGCGGGGGAAGAGACCCAGTACTTC
>many|-|TRBJ2-7|TRBV27
CASSFLGQPYEQYF
TGTGCCAGCAGTTTTCTGGGGCAACCCTACGAGCAGTACTTC
>many|-|TRBJ2-1|TRBV7-9
CASSLVVAGIQQFF
TGTGCCAGCAGCTTAGTCGTGGCGGGGATCCAGCAGTTCTTC
>-|-|TRBJ1-3|TRBV28
CASRSSGGAGNTIYF
TGTGCCAGCAGAAGTTCCGGGGGAGCTGGAAACACCATATATTTT
>many|-|TRBJ1-2|TRBV11-2
CASSRIYTPAGTAGGYTF
TGTGCCAGCAGCCGAATATATACCCCTGCCGGGACGGCGGGTGGCTACACCTTC
>many|-|TRBJ2-7|TRBV18
CASSPVFASKGGAGSYEQYF
TGTGCCAGCTCACCAGTGTTCGCGAGTAAGGGGGGCGCGGGTTCCTACGAGCAGTACTTC
>many|-|TRBJ1-1|TRBV12-3/TRBV12-4
CASSPHHRISEAFF
TGTGCCAGCAGTCCCCATCATAGGATCTCTGAAGCTTTCTTT